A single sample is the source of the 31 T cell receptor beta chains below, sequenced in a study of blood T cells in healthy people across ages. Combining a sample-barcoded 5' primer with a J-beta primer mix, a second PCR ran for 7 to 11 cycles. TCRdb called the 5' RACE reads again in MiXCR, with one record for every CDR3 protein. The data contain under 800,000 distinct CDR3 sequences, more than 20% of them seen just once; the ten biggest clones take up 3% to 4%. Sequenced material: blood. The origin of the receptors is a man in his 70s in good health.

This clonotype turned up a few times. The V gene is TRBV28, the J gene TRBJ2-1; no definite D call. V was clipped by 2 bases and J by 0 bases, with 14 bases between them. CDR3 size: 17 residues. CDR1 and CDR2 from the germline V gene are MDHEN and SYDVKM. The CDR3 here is CASSLRSQLRSYNEQFF. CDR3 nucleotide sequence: TGTGCCAGCAGTTTACGGTCTCAGCTCCGCTCCTACAATGAGCAGTTCTTC.

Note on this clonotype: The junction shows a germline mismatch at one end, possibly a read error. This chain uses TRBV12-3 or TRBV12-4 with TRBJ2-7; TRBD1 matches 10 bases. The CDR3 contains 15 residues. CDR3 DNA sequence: TGTGCCTGCAGTTATGGGACAGGGGAGAGAAGCGAGCAGTACTTC. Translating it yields CACSYGTGERSEQYF.

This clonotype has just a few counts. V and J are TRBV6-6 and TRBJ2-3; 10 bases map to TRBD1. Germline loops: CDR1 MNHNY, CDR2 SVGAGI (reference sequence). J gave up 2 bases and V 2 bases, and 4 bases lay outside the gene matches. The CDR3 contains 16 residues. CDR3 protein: CASSYTGTGVTDTQYF. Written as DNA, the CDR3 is TGTGCCAGCAGTTACACCGGGACAGGGGTCACAGATACGCAGTATTTT.

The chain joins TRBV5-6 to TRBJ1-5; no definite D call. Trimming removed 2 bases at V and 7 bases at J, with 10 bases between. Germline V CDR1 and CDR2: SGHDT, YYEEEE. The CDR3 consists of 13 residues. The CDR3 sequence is CASSFRSGQPQHF. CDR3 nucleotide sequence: TGTGCCAGCAGCTTCCGGTCCGGGCAGCCCCAGCATTTT.

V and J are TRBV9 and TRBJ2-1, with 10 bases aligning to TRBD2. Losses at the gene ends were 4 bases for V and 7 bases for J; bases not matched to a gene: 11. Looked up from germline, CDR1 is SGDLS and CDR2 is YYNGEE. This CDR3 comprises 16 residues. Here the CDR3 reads CASSSWTSGPLNEQFF. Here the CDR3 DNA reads TGTGCCAGCAGCTCTTGGACTAGCGGACCTTTGAATGAGCAGTTCTTC.

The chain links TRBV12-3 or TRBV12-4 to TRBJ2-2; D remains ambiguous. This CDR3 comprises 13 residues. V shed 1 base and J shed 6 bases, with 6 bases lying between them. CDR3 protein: CASSLEASGELFF. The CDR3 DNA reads TGTGCCAGCAGTTTAGAGGCGTCCGGGGAGCTGTTTTTT.

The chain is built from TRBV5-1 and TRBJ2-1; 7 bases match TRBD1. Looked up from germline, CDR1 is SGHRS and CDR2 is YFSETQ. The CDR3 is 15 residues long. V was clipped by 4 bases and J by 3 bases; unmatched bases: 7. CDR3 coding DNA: TGCGCCAGCAGCCGTCCGGGACAGAACTACAATGAGCAGTTCTTC. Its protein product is CASSRPGQNYNEQFF.

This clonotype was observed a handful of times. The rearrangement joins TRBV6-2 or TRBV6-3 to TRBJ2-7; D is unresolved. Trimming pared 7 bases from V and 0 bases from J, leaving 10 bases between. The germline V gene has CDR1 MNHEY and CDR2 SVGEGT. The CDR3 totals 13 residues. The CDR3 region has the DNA TGTGCCAGCAACGAGGCCTACTCCTACGAGCAGTACTTC. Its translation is CASNEAYSYEQYF.

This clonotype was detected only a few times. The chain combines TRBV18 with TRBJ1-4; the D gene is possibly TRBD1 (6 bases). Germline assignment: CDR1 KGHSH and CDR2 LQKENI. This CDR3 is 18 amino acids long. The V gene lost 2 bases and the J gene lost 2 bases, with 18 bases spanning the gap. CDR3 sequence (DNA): TGTGCCAGCTCACCATTCCCGGACAACAGGGACACTAATGAAAAACTGTTTTTT. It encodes CASSPFPDNRDTNEKLFF.

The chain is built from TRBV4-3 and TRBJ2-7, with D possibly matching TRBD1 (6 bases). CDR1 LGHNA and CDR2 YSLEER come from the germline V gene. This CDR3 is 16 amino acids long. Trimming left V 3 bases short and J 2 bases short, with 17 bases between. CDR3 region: CASSHEQGKGTYEQYF. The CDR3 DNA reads TGCGCCAGCAGCCACGAACAGGGAAAGGGGACCTACGAGCAGTACTTC.

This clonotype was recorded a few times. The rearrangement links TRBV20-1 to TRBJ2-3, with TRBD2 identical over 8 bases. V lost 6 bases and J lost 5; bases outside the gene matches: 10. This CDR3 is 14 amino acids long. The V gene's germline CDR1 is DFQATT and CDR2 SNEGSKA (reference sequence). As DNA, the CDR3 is TGCAGTGCCCCCCCTACGGGAGGGAAAGATACGCAGTATTTT. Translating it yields CSAPPTGGKDTQYF.

This CDR3 is CAISKGQGDEKLFF. CDR3 DNA: TGTGCCATCAGTAAGGGACAGGGTGACGAAAAACTGTTTTTT. The chain employs TRBV10-3 and TRBJ1-4; 9 nucleotides align to TRBD1. The CDR3 loop spans 14 amino acids. The ends lost 5 bases at V and 8 bases at J; junction bases unmatched: 6. CDR1 ENHRY and CDR2 SYGVKD come from the germline V gene.

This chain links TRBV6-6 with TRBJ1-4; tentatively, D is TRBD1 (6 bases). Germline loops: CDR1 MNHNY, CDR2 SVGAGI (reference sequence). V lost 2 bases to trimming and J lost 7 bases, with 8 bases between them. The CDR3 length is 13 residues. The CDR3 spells CASSYPTGEKLFF. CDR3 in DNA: TGTGCCAGCAGTTACCCGACAGGTGAAAAACTGTTTTTT.

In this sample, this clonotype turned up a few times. The CDR3 reads CASSQFIASDSEQYF. The CDR3 bases are TGTGCCAGCAGCCAATTTATAGCGTCCGACAGCGAGCAGTACTTC. The V call is TRBV3-1, the J call TRBJ2-5; D may match TRBD1 or TRBD2 (5 bases each). The J call may not be correct, given that the DNA end is closer to TRBJ2-7. The V gene's germline CDR1 is LGHDT and CDR2 YNNKEL (reference sequence). This CDR3 region has 15 residues.

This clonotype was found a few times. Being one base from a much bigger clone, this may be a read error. The CDR3 nucleotides are TGTGCCACCAGTACGACCGGGACTAGCGGTTACAATGAGCAGCTCTTC. This encodes CATSTTGTSGYNEQLF. This chain uses TRBV24-1 with TRBJ2-1; 11 nucleotides agree with TRBD2. Germline values: CDR1 KGHDR, CDR2 SFDVKD. This CDR3 has 16 amino acids.

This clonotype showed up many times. The DNA for the CDR3 is TGCAGCGTCCTTAGACAGTCCTTACGCACAGATACGCAGTATTTT. The encoded protein is CSVLRQSLRTDTQYF. V is TRBV29-1 and J is TRBJ2-3; TRBD1 is a possible D gene (5 bases). CDR1 and CDR2 (germline): SQVTM, ANQGSEA. The V gene lost 6 bases and the J gene lost 1 base, with 17 bases spanning the gap. The CDR3 spans 15 residues.

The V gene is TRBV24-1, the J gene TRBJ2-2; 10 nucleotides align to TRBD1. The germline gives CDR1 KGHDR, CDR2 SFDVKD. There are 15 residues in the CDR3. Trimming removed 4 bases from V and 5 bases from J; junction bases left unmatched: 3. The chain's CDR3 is CATSEPGQGTGELFF. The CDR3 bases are TGTGCCACCAGTGAGCCGGGACAGGGGACCGGGGAGCTGTTTTTT.

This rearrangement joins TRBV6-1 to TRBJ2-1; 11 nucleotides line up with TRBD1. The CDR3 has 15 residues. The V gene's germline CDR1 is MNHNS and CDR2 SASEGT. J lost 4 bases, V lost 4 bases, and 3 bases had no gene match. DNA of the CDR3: TGTGCCAGCAGTGGCGGGACAGGGGGTTACAATGAGCAGTTCTTC. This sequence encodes CASSGGTGGYNEQFF.

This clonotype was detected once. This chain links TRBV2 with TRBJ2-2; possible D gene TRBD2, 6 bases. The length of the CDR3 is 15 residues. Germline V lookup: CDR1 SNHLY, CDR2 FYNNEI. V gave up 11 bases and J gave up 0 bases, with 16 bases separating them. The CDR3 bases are TGTGCCGGCCGCGGAGGGCCCTCGAACACCGGGGAGCTGTTTTTT. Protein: CAGRGGPSNTGELFF.

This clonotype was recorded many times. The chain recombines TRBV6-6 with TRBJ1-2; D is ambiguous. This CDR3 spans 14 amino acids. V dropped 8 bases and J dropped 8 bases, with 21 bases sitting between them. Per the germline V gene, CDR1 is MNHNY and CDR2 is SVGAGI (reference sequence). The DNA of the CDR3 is TGTGCCAGCGCCTGGGCGGTGGGGTTTGGAGGCTACACCTTC. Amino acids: CASAWAVGFGGYTF.

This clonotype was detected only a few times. CDR3 DNA: TGTGCCAGCAGACACGACAGGGACTACAATGAGCAGTTCTTC. It translates to CASRHDRDYNEQFF. This rearrangement joins TRBV28 to TRBJ2-5, with 7 bases fitting TRBD1. Matching the DNA end better, TRBJ2-1 makes the J call doubtful. Germline CDR1 reads MDHEN; CDR2 reads SYDVKM. CDR3 length equals 14 residues.

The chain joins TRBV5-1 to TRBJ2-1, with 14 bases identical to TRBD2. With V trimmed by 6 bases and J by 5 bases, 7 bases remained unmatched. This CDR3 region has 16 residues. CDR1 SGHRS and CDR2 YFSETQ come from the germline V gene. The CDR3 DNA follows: TGCGCCAGCACCCGATGGACTAGCGGGGGGAACAATGAGCAGTTCTTC. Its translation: CASTRWTSGGNNEQFF. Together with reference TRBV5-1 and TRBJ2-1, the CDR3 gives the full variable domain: KAGVTQTPRYLIKTRGQQVTLSCSPISGHRSVSWYQQTPGQGLQFLFEYFSETQRNKGNFPGRFSGRQFSNSRSEMNVSTLELGDSALYLCASTRWTSGGNNEQFFGPGTRLTVL.

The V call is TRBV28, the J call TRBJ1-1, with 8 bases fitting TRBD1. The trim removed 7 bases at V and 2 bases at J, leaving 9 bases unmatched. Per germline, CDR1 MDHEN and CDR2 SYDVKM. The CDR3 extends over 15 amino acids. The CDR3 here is CASNNDRGLNTEAFF. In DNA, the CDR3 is TGTGCCAGCAACAATGACAGGGGATTAAACACTGAAGCTTTCTTT.

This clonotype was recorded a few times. As DNA, the CDR3 is TGCAGTGCTAGGGGGCCTAAGGTACATGAGCAGTTCTTC. The encoded protein is CSARGPKVHEQFF. The gene calls are TRBV20-1 and TRBJ2-5; D possibly corresponds to TRBD1 (5 bases). The DNA end is more similar to TRBJ2-1, so the J call may be wrong. This CDR3 has 13 residues. Germline loops: CDR1 DFQATT, CDR2 SNEGSKA (reference sequence).

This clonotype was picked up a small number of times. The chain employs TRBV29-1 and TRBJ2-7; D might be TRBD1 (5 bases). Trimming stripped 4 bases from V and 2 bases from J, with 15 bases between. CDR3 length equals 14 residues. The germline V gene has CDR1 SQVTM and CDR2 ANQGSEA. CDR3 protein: CSVGPPTAPYEQYF. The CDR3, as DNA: TGCAGCGTTGGCCCGCCGACAGCCCCCTACGAGCAGTACTTC.

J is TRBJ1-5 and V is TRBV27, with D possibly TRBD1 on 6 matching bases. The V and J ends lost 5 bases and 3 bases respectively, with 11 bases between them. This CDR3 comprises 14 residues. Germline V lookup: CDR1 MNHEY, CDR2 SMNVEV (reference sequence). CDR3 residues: CASSNRDFNQPQHF. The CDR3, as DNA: TGTGCCAGCAGTAACAGGGACTTCAATCAGCCCCAGCATTTT.

In DNA, the CDR3 is TGCAGCGTTTACGTGGTGGGGGAGACCCAGTACTTC. It yields the protein CSVYVVGETQYF. This chain joins TRBV29-1 and TRBJ2-5; D not resolved. Germline V gene sequence: CDR1 SQVTM, CDR2 ANQGSEA. The CDR3 covers 12 residues. V was pared by 5 bases and J by 5 bases, with 12 bases between.

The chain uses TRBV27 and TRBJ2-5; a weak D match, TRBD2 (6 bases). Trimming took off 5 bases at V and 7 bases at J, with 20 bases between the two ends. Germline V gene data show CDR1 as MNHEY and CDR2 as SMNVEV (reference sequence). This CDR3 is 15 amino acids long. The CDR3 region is CASSISGPPPGTQYF. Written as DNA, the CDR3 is TGTGCCAGCAGTATTAGCGGTCCCCCGCCTGGGACCCAGTACTTC.

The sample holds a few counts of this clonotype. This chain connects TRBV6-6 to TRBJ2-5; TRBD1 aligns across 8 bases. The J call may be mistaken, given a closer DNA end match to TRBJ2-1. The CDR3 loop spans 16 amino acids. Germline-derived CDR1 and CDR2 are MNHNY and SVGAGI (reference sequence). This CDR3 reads CASSYSGQGLHNEQFF. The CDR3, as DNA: TGTGCCAGCAGTTATTCCGGACAGGGCCTACACAATGAGCAGTTCTTC.

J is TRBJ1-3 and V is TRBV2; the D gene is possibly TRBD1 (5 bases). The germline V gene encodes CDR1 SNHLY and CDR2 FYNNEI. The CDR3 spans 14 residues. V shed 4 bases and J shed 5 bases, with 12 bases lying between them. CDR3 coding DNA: TGTGCCAGCAGTGCGGGGGGTTCGAGAAACACCATATATTTT. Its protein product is CASSAGGSRNTIYF.

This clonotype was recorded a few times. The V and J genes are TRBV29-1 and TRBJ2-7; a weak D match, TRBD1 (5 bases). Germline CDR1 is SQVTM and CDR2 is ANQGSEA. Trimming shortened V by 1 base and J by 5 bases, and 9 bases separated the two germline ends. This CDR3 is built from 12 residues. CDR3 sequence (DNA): TGCAGCGTTGAAGCGACAGCCCACGAGCAGTACTTC. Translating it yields CSVEATAHEQYF.